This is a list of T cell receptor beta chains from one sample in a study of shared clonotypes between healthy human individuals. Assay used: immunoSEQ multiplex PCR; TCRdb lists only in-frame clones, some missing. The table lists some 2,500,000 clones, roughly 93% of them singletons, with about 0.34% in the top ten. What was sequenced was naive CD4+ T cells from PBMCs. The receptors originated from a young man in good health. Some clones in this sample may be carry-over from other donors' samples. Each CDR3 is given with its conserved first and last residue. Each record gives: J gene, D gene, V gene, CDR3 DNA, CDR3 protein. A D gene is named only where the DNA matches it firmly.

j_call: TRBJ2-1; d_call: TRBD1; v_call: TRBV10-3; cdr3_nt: TGCTCAACAGGGGGGACCTACAATGAGCAGTTCTTC; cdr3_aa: CSTGGTYNEQFF
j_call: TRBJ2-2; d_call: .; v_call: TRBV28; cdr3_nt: TGTGCCAGCAGTTGGATAACCGGGGAGCTGTTTTTT; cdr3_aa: CASSWITGELFF
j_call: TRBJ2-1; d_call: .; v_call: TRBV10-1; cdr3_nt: TGCGCCAGCAGTGGGACCAAATTCGAGCAGTTCTTC; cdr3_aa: CASSGTKFEQFF
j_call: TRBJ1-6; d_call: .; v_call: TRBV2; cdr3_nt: TGTGCCAGCATGGGGCCACCTAATTCACCCCTCCACTTT; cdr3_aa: CASMGPPNSPLHF
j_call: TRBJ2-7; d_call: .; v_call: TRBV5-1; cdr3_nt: TGCGCCAGCAGCTTAGCCTTGGACTACTACGAGCAGTACTTC; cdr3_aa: CASSLALDYYEQYF
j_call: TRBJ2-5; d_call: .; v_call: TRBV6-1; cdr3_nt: TGTGCCAGCAGTTTCACCGGGGGCGAGGAAGAGACCCAGTACTTC; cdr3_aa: CASSFTGGEEETQYF
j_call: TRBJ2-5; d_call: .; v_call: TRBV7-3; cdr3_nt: TGTGCCAGCAGCTTCTACAGGGGAGGAGGAACGGAGACCCAGTACTTC; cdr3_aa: CASSFYRGGGTETQYF
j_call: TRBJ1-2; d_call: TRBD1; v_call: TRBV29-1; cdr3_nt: TGCAGCGCCCAGGGGGGGGCGGATAACTATGGCTACACCTTC; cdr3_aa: CSAQGGADNYGYTF
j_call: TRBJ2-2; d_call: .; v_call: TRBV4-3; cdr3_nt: TGCGCCAGCAGCCACAATGCCTTCCGGGCCACCTCAAACACCGGGGAGCTGTTTTTT; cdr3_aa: CASSHNAFRATSNTGELFF
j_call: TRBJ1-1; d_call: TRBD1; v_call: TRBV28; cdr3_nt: TGTGCCAGCAGCAATTGGGAGAGGGGGCTCCCCCACACTGAAGCTTTCTTT; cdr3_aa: CASSNWERGLPHTEAFF
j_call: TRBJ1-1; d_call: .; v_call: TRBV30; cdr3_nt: TGTGCCTGGAGTGTCGGGCCCCCGGTCCCTGAAGCTTTCTTT; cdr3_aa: CAWSVGPPVPEAFF
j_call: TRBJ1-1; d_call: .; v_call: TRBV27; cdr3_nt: TGTGCCAGCAGTTCCCTCCCTCCCACAGGATATACCCTTGGGTTCACTGAAGCTTTCTTT; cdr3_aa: CASSSLPPTGYTLGFTEAFF